Below, 19 T cell receptor beta chains from the same sample are listed, as sequenced in a study of response to subunit inactivated influenza vaccine. TCRdb recomputed calls from the RT-PCR reads with MiXCR, one row per CDR3 protein. The sample has about 300,000 distinct CDR3 sequences; about a fifth are singletons. The sample here was PBMCs from blood, taken approximately 22 months after vaccination. These receptors were obtained from a man between 50 and 69 years old who received an inactivated influenza vaccine.

This clonotype was seen more than once but under ten times. The chain uses TRBV10-1 and TRBJ1-1, with unresolved D. CDR3 length: 13 residues. V lost 4 bases and J 6 bases, leaving 12 bases between the germline ends. Germline values: CDR1 WNHNN, CDR2 SYGVQD (reference sequence). The CDR3 coding sequence is TGCGCCAGCAGTGTATCCCCGGGATCTGAAGCTTTCTTT. It encodes CASSVSPGSEAFF.

V and J are TRBV11-2 and TRBJ2-1; D assignment may be TRBD1 or TRBD2 (5 bases each). V was clipped by 5 bases and J by 0 bases, with 20 bases between them. The CDR3 loop spans 18 amino acids. Germline V lookup: CDR1 SGHAT, CDR2 FQNNGV. CDR3 in amino acids: CASSLWGERLSSYNEQFF. The CDR3 nucleotides are TGTGCCAGCAGCCTGTGGGGCGAGCGGCTAAGCTCCTACAATGAGCAGTTCTTC.

The chain couples TRBV13 to TRBJ1-2, with D unclear. This CDR3 spans 13 amino acids. Germline V CDR1 and CDR2: PRHDT, FYEKMQ (reference sequence). V was trimmed by 4 bases and J by 2 bases, leaving 8 bases between them. The chain's CDR3 is CASSSQLNYGYTF. The CDR3 DNA reads as TGTGCCAGCAGCTCGCAACTAAACTATGGCTACACCTTC.

Only one count was recorded for this clonotype. A read error may account for a junction end that differs from germline. The rearrangement joins TRBV7-8 to TRBJ2-1; 8 nucleotides line up with TRBD1. CDR1 and CDR2 (germline): SGHVS, FQNEAQ. The CDR3 consists of 13 residues. CDR3 nucleotide sequence: TGTGCCAGCAGCTCCTGGTTGCGGACAGGGACCCTCTTC. This codes for CASSSWLRTGTLF. The full variable domain, its missing parts supplied by reference TRBV7-8 and TRBJ2-1, is GAGVSQSPRYKVAKRGQDVALRCDPISGHVSLFWYQQALGQGPEFLTYFQNEAQLDKSGLPSDRFFAERPEGSVSTLKIQRTQQEDSAVYLCASSSWLRTGTLFGPGTRLTVL.

The rearrangement links TRBV12-3 or TRBV12-4 to TRBJ1-2, with D uncertain. With 5 bases removed from V and 7 bases from J, the gap between germline ends came to 11 bases. The CDR3 is 12 amino acids. The CDR3 region has the DNA TGTGCCAGCAGTACCTCAACAGTTGGCTACACCTTC. It codes for CASSTSTVGYTF.

V is TRBV7-8 and J is TRBJ1-1; TRBD1 agrees at 10 bases. Germline CDR1 and CDR2: SGHVS and FQNEAQ. V lost 2 bases to trimming and J lost 1 base; unmatched junction nucleotides: 4. The CDR3 runs 16 residues. Here the CDR3 reads CASSLYGTGENTEAFF. CDR3 bases: TGTGCCAGCAGCTTATATGGGACAGGGGAGAACACTGAAGCTTTCTTT.

This clonotype was detected a few times. The CDR3 spells CASRTSGGYEQFF. In DNA, the CDR3 is TGTGCCAGCAGGACTAGCGGGGGGTATGAGCAGTTCTTC. The chain employs TRBV6-1 and TRBJ2-1; 13 bases fit TRBD2. Germline CDR1 MNHNS, CDR2 SASEGT. The CDR3 contains 13 residues. V was pared by 6 bases and J by 8 bases, with 1 base of the junction left unmatched.

The rearrangement uses TRBV5-1 and TRBJ2-1; maybe TRBD2 (7 bases). The CDR3 consists of 14 residues. V lost 4 bases and J 2 bases, leaving 10 bases between the germline ends. Germline CDR1 reads SGHRS; CDR2 reads YFSETQ. CDR3 loop: CASSRGGPYNEQFF. CDR3 DNA: TGCGCCAGCAGCAGGGGGGGGCCCTACAATGAGCAGTTCTTC.

The chain joins TRBV20-1 to TRBJ2-4, with 7 positions matching TRBD1. Germline CDR1 reads DFQATT; CDR2 reads SNEGSKA (reference sequence). There are 13 residues in the CDR3. The J segment lost 7 bases and the V segment lost 5 bases, leaving 8 bases of the junction unmatched. The CDR3 reads CSAEDRVGNIQYF. The CDR3 nucleotides are TGCAGTGCTGAAGACAGGGTGGGGAACATTCAGTACTTC.

The V and J genes are TRBV6-1 and TRBJ2-3; no reliable D call. Germline V gene sequence: CDR1 MNHNS, CDR2 SASEGT. The germline V and J ends were trimmed by 5 bases and 3 bases, with 12 bases remaining between them. The CDR3 length is 14 residues. In DNA form, the CDR3 reads TGTGCCAGCAGTCCTCCCCCCCCAACAGATACGCAGTATTTT. As protein: CASSPPPPTDTQYF.

The sample holds a few counts of this clonotype. The chain links TRBV5-1 to TRBJ1-5; D is uncertain. The CDR3 has 15 amino acids. CDR1 and CDR2 (germline): SGHRS, YFSETQ. Trimming left V 4 bases short and J 0 bases short, with 11 bases between. The CDR3 loop is CASSPLPVSNQPQHF. Written as DNA, the CDR3 is TGCGCCAGCAGCCCCCTCCCGGTTAGCAATCAGCCCCAGCATTTT.

The chain's CDR3 is CASSLWAGAFSDTQYF. In DNA form, the CDR3 reads TGTGCCAGCAGCTTATGGGCGGGAGCCTTTTCAGATACGCAGTATTTT. The chain employs TRBV11-2 and TRBJ2-3; 7 bases match TRBD2. This CDR3 has 16 residues. Looked up from germline, CDR1 is SGHAT and CDR2 is FQNNGV. The V and J ends lost 2 bases and 4 bases, in that order; junction bases with no gene match: 9.

The sample holds a few counts of this clonotype. The chain carries TRBV12-3 or TRBV12-4 and TRBJ1-5, with 7 bases that match TRBD1. The CDR3 loop spans 13 amino acids. V lost 6 bases, J lost 5 bases, and 4 bases stayed unmatched. CDR3: CASRFTGDQPQHF. The CDR3 region has the DNA TGTGCCAGCAGATTTACAGGGGATCAGCCCCAGCATTTT.

The chain combines TRBV4-3 with TRBJ2-2; a possible D gene is TRBD2 (6 bases). Trimming left V 0 bases short and J 6 bases short, with 11 bases between. The CDR3 spans 15 residues. CDR1 is LGHNA, CDR2 YSLEER, per germline. CDR3 sequence reads: CASSQDAGGSGELFF. The CDR3 coding sequence is TGCGCCAGCAGCCAAGATGCCGGAGGGTCCGGGGAGCTGTTTTTT.

This clonotype has only a few counts. This chain connects TRBV20-1 to TRBJ2-5, with a tentative D call TRBD1 (6 bases). The V end lost 0 bases, the J end lost 5 bases, and 16 bases lay between the germline ends. Germline V gene data show CDR1 as DFQATT and CDR2 as SNEGSKA (reference sequence). This CDR3 spans 15 amino acids. Here the CDR3 reads CSARDAPGAGETQYF. CDR3 nucleotide sequence: TGCAGTGCTAGAGATGCCCCAGGGGCCGGGGAGACCCAGTACTTC.

This clonotype was observed a handful of times. The rearrangement joins TRBV20-1 to TRBJ1-1; D remains unclear. V dropped 3 bases and J dropped 4 bases, with 15 bases sitting between them. This CDR3 has 14 amino acids. CDR1 and CDR2 (germline): DFQATT, SNEGSKA (reference sequence). CDR3 amino acids: CSASEGSEFTEAFF. CDR3 DNA sequence: TGCAGTGCTAGTGAGGGCAGCGAGTTCACTGAAGCTTTCTTT.

The chain joins TRBV10-3 to TRBJ2-1; D ambiguous. CDR1 and CDR2 (germline): ENHRY, SYGVKD. V was pared by 2 bases and J by 3 bases, with 11 bases between. CDR3 length equals 15 residues. The CDR3 loop is CAISERQNDYNEQFF. The DNA of the CDR3 is TGTGCCATCAGTGAGAGGCAGAACGACTACAATGAGCAGTTCTTC.

The rearrangement uses TRBV6-5 and TRBJ2-7; weak D call: TRBD2 (6 bases). The CDR3 has 17 amino acids. Germline CDR1 reads MNHEY; CDR2 reads SVGAGI. Between the trimmed V and J ends, which lost 0 bases and 0 bases, there was a span of 15 bases. This CDR3 reads CASSYSLRGGTSYEQYF. CDR3 bases: TGTGCCAGCAGTTACTCTCTCCGAGGCGGGACCTCCTACGAGCAGTACTTC.

This clonotype has a handful of counts. The CDR3 bases are TGTGCCAGCTCAGCAACTCAAGAAGCTTTCTTT. Protein product: CASSATQEAFF. The genes are TRBV18 and TRBJ1-1; no reliable D call. Deletions cut 5 bases from V and 8 bases from J, with 9 bases between. From germline, CDR1 is KGHSH and CDR2 LQKENI. The CDR3 is 11 residues long.